This T cell receptor beta chain was identified in a study of T cell repertoires in ileal Crohn's disease. Study-wide results and limits: All patients with clonality above 26.8% had endoscopic recurrence. High-frequency clones were more common in sorted CD8 than CD4 cells.

Method: immunoSEQ multiplex PCR; TCRdb's copy keeps in-frame clones and lacks some. Here the sample spans 7,000 to 8,500 clones, 75% to 85% being singletons. As concerns this clone: Its target is unknown.

The CDR3 runs to 14 residues. Deletions cut 5 bases from V and 5 bases from J, with 12 bases between. Germline V gene sequence: CDR1 LGHNA, CDR2 YNFKEQ. The chain is built from TRBV4-2 and TRBJ2-2; D possibly corresponds to TRBD1 (5 bases). The source material was ileal tissue. This receptor was obtained from an adult with Crohn's disease. CDR3 nucleotide sequence: TGTGCCAGCAGCACTACGACAGCGACCGGGGAGCTGTTTTTT. Its translation is CASSTTTATGELFF.